Listed below are T cell receptor beta chains from one sample, sequenced in a study of blood T cell repertoires in COVID-19. Repertoires were generated with immunoSEQ multiplex PCR, while TCRdb's copy carries only in-frame clones and drops some. The table has a few hundred thousand clones, over 75% seen once. Specimen: PBMCs or T cells enriched from blood (not recorded which). All receptors derive from a woman aged 25 to 39 who had recovered from COVID-19. The CDR3 runs from the conserved cysteine through the conserved F or W. A D gene is named only where the DNA matches it firmly. Clone size, where shown, is once, few, many, or a class for clones that have expanded.

clone size	J gene	V gene	D gene	CDR3 DNA	CDR3 protein
few	TRBJ1-6	TRBV7-9	.	TGTGCCAGCAGCTTAAGCAATTCACCCCTCCACTTT	CASSLSNSPLHF
many	TRBJ1-5	TRBV28	.	TGTGCCAGCAGTTTATATTCAGGAGGTCTTAATCAGCCCCAGCATTTT	CASSLYSGGLNQPQHF
.	TRBJ1-1	TRBV7-6	TRBD1	TGTGCCAGCAGCTTAGTAAACCCCAGGGCAGGGGGCAATGCTTTCTTT	CASSLVNPRAGGNAFF
.	TRBJ1-2	TRBV7-9	TRBD1	TGTGCCAGCAGCCCCAGGGGGGCCTATGGGGGCTACACCTTC	CASSPRGAYGGYTF
few	TRBJ2-2	TRBV7-7	.	TGTGCCAGCAGCTTAAGTCCAGGTCTCACCGGGGAGCTGTTTTTT	CASSLSPGLTGELFF
.	TRBJ2-1	TRBV5-6	TRBD2	TGTGCCAGCAGCTTGGACGCGACTAGCGGGAGTATCAATGAGCAGTTCTTC	CASSLDATSGSINEQFF
.	TRBJ1-5	TRBV30	.	TGTGCCTGGAGTCGAACCGGGACATGGAAACAGTATCAGCCCCAGCATTTT	CAWSRTGTWKQYQPQHF
.	TRBJ1-2	TRBV24-1	.	TGTGCCACCAGCCCGGGACAAATAAGATATGGCTACACCTTC	CATSPGQIRYGYTF
.	TRBJ1-6	TRBV20-1	TRBD1	TGCAGTGCTAGTACGGACAGGGGGCTCGCCCTCCACTTT	CSASTDRGLALHF
.	TRBJ1-2	TRBV9	.	TGTGCCAGCAGCGTAGCGGACAGAGACTATGGCTACACCTTC	CASSVADRDYGYTF
.	TRBJ1-2	TRBV28	TRBD1	TGTGCCAGCAGTCTGGGGACAGGCTTAATTAACTATGGCTACACCTTC	CASSLGTGLINYGYTF
.	TRBJ1-3	TRBV7-7	TRBD1	TGTGCCAGCAGTGTGGGACAGGGGGTCGGAAACACCATATATTTT	CASSVGQGVGNTIYF
.	TRBJ1-2	TRBV20-1	TRBD1	TGCAGTGCTAGTACGGACAGGGCTGCCTACACCTTC	CSASTDRAAYTF
.	TRBJ2-7	TRBV7-2	TRBD1	TGTGCCAGCAGCTCCCGGACAGGGGAGGAGGGCTACGAGCAGTACTTC	CASSSRTGEEGYEQYF
.	TRBJ2-3	TRBV5-6	TRBD2	TGTGCCAGCAGCTTTGGGACTAGCGGGGGAGGCGCAGATACGCAGTATTTT	CASSFGTSGGGADTQYF
.	TRBJ1-5	TRBV4-2	.	TGTGCCAGCAGCCAGGAAGGCGGGCAGGGGAGAGGTCAGCCCCAGCATTTT	CASSQEGGQGRGQPQHF
.	TRBJ1-2	TRBV6-6	.	TGTGCCAGCAGCCTCGACCGAGGGTTCACCTTC	CASSLDRGFTF
.	TRBJ1-2	TRBV30	.	TGTGCCTGGAGTTTCACTTCCGTCGGCTACACCTTC	CAWSFTSVGYTF
.	TRBJ2-1	TRBV9	.	TGTGCCAGCACCCCCAAGGGGGAGGGGAGCTCCTACAATGAGCAGTTCTTC	CASTPKGEGSSYNEQFF
.	TRBJ2-7	TRBV7-3	TRBD2	TGTGCCAGCAGCTTAATTCACGCGGGAGGCCCCTACGAGCAGTACTTC	CASSLIHAGGPYEQYF
.	TRBJ1-5	TRBV15	.	TGTGCCACTCGACAAACTAGCAATCAGCCCCAGCATTTT	CATRQTSNQPQHF
.	TRBJ1-6	TRBV15	.	TGTGCCACCAGCACACGTTCTCCGGGATCTGGACCCCTCCACTTT	CATSTRSPGSGPLHF
once	TRBJ1-6	TRBV28	.	TGTGTCAGCAGTTTGGGAGTTGGGTCACCCCTCCACTTT	CVSSLGVGSPLHF
.	TRBJ2-3	TRBV2	TRBD2	TGTGCCAGCAGCGTAGCGGGAGGTCCGGCAGATACGCAGTATTTT	CASSVAGGPADTQYF
once	TRBJ1-2	TRBV27	.	TGTGCCAGCAGACGTCGCCAGGGGCGGAACTATGGCTACACCTTC	CASRRRQGRNYGYTF
.	TRBJ2-7	TRBV28	.	TGTGCCAGCAGTTTATCCCGGAGCTCCTACGAGCAGTACTTC	CASSLSRSSYEQYF
.	TRBJ2-3	TRBV7-3	TRBD2	TGTGCCAGCAGCCAGACGCCGGGACTAGCGGAGTTGAAATCAGATACGCAGTATTTT	CASSQTPGLAELKSDTQYF
once	TRBJ1-5	TRBV3-1/TRBV3-2	TRBD1	TGTGCCAGCAGCCAAAGCCGCGGACAGGGGAGACAGCCCCAGCATTTT	CASSQSRGQGRQPQHF
.	TRBJ1-5	TRBV28	.	TGTGCCAGCAGTTCACACAGGGTTCGGGGTCAGCCCCAGCATTTT	CASSSHRVRGQPQHF
.	TRBJ1-2	TRBV28	.	TGTGCCAGCAGGCGGGAAGGCTACACCTTC	CASRREGYTF
.	TRBJ1-1	TRBV28	.	TGTGCCAGCAGTGACGGGACTCTGGAAGCTTTCTTT	CASSDGTLEAFF
.	TRBJ2-7	TRBV28	.	TGTGCCAGCAGTTTAAGCCCTAGAAAGACCTCCTACGAGCAGTACTTC	CASSLSPRKTSYEQYF
.	TRBJ2-2	TRBV7-9	.	TGTGCCAGCAGTTACACACCCGGGGAGCTGTTTTTT	CASSYTPGELFF
.	TRBJ1-6	TRBV28	.	TGTGCCAGCAGGAGAGAGGCTCTTACTTTTAATTCACCCCTCCACTTT	CASRREALTFNSPLHF
.	TRBJ2-1	TRBV4-1	.	TGCGCCAGCAGCCAAGACGCAAGCGTCCCTGCGGGGTTCTTC	CASSQDASVPAGFF
.	TRBJ1-5	TRBV4-1	TRBD1	TGCGCCAGCAGCCTAACCCAGGGGGCCAACAATCAGCCCCAGCATTTT	CASSLTQGANNQPQHF
.	TRBJ2-7	TRBV28	TRBD2	TGTGCCAGCCGAAACACGGGACTAGCGGGGCACGCCTACGAGCAGTACTTC	CASRNTGLAGHAYEQYF
few	TRBJ2-7	TRBV6-5	.	TGTGCCAGCAGTCAGGGCAACTCCTACGAGCAGTACTTC	CASSQGNSYEQYF
.	TRBJ2-1	TRBV6-2/TRBV6-3	TRBD2	TGTGCCAGCAGTTACTTACTAGCGGGGGTACTGGGGTACAATGAGCAGTTCTTC	CASSYLLAGVLGYNEQFF
.	TRBJ2-2	TRBV5-4	.	TGTGCCAGCAGCTTGAGAACAGGGAACACCGGGGAGCTGTTTTTT	CASSLRTGNTGELFF
.	TRBJ1-6	TRBV6-6	.	TGTGCCAGCAGTTTCCTGCCCACTCCCGATAATTCACCCCTCCACTTT	CASSFLPTPDNSPLHF
.	TRBJ1-5	TRBV28	.	TGTGCCAGCACATATTATGTTACAACCGGAGGCAATCAGCCCCAGCATTTT	CASTYYVTTGGNQPQHF
.	TRBJ1-2	TRBV2	TRBD1	TGTGCCAGCCAGAGGTCCCCGGACAGGAAGGGGGCGAAGGGCTACACCTTC	CASQRSPDRKGAKGYTF
.	TRBJ1-1	TRBV19	TRBD1	TGTGCCTGCCAGAGTCGGGACAGGCATTATGAAGCTTTCTTT	CACQSRDRHYEAFF
.	TRBJ1-5	TRBV5-6	.	TGTGCCAGCAGCTTGTATTCAGAGGTCGGCAATCAGCCCCAGCATTTT	CASSLYSEVGNQPQHF
.	TRBJ2-1	TRBV5-1	TRBD2	TGCGCCAGCAGCTTTCAAACCCAACTAGCGGGAGCAGGTGAGCAGTTCTTC	CASSFQTQLAGAGEQFF
.	TRBJ2-5	TRBV5-1	.	TGCGCCAGCAGCTTGTCAGTCAGCCAAGAGACCCAGTACTTC	CASSLSVSQETQYF
.	TRBJ1-6	TRBV4-1	TRBD1	TGCGCCAGCAGCCAAGTGGGACAGGGGGATAATTCACCCCTCCACTTT	CASSQVGQGDNSPLHF
.	TRBJ2-1	TRBV7-9	TRBD2	TGTGCCAGCAGCTTAGCTAGCGGGAGTTCCAATGAGCAGTTCTTC	CASSLASGSSNEQFF
.	TRBJ1-3	TRBV5-1	.	TGCGCCAGCAGCTTGGCGCAGGCCGCCTCTGGAAACACCATATATTTT	CASSLAQAASGNTIYF
.	TRBJ1-6	TRBV14	.	TGTGCCAGCAGCCCCTCCGGGTCGAGCTCCTATAATTCACCCCTCCACTTT	CASSPSGSSSYNSPLHF
.	TRBJ2-3	TRBV30	TRBD2	TGTGCCTGGAGTGAGGACGGGGGGGCCACAGATACGCAGTATTTT	CAWSEDGGATDTQYF
.	TRBJ1-5	TRBV19	.	TGTGCCAGTAGTACCCCCTCCCGGGGTGGCAATCAGCCCCAGCATTTT	CASSTPSRGGNQPQHF
.	TRBJ1-1	TRBV6-5	.	TGTGCCAGCAGTTACTCGAGCCAGGGTAAGAACACTGAAGCTTTCTTT	CASSYSSQGKNTEAFF
.	TRBJ2-7	TRBV5-6	.	TGTGCCAGCAGCTTGGGAGGCGAGCAGTACTTC	CASSLGGEQYF